The clone carrying this T cell receptor (beta chain) was recorded once. The sample is drawn from a study of blood T cell repertoires in COVID-19. About the research overall: COVID-19 samples from acute and convalescent phases originated in the United States, Italy and Spain. The analysed material was cDNA or gDNA that came from T cells, B-cell-depleted T cells, or PBMCs.

Authors' methods: Estimation of nucleated cell counts relied on the amplification of reference gene primers. This table comes from immunoSEQ multiplex PCR, and its TCRdb copy is limited to in-frame clones, with some not included. The DNA was the basis for D and trimming; V, J and clone size are from that table. The sample shows 180,000 or so clones, roughly 84% of them seen only once. The germline gives CDR1 LNHNV, CDR2 YYDKDF (reference sequence). V shed 0 bases and J shed 9 bases, with 12 bases lying between them. The CDR3 is made up of 15 amino acids. The receptor was isolated from a woman aged 80 or older with acute or convalescent COVID-19. Sequenced sample: peripheral blood. The V gene is TRBV15, the J gene TRBJ1-6; possibly TRBD1 for D (5 bases). This CDR3 is CATSRDRGTGSPLHF. The CDR3 DNA follows: TGTGCCACCAGCAGAGATAGGGGTACAGGTTCACCCCTCCACTTT.